The present entry profiles one T cell receptor (beta chain) with its context. The antigen is unknown. CDR3 length: 16 amino acids. The germline V gene encodes CDR1 MGHRA and CDR2 YSYEKL. The data were obtained in a study of blood T cells in healthy people across ages. Points from the study as a whole: Relative to aged donors, long-lived donors carried more naive CD4+ cells and displayed higher diversity. It was held that the diversity estimates obtained from one million T cells were underestimates. Percentage of naive T cells showed a strong correlation with TCR beta diversity.

A second roughly 6 to 11 cycle PCR used barcoded and J-beta primers. A tag from a template-switch adaptor with 12 random nucleotides marked each cDNA molecule. TCRdb fed the 5' RACE reads into MiXCR, producing one record per CDR3 protein. The sample consists of roughly 680,000 distinct CDR3 sequences, under 25% of them appearing once. The specimen sequenced was blood. The rearrangement links TRBV4-1 to TRBJ2-5, with TRBD1 identical over 7 bases. The tail of the sequence fits TRBJ2-7 better, so the J call may be wrong. This receptor was identified in a man in his 70s in good health. CDR3: CASSPRTGKGAYEQYF. The CDR3 region has the DNA TGCGCCAGCAGCCCAAGGACAGGCAAGGGGGCCTACGAGCAGTACTTC.